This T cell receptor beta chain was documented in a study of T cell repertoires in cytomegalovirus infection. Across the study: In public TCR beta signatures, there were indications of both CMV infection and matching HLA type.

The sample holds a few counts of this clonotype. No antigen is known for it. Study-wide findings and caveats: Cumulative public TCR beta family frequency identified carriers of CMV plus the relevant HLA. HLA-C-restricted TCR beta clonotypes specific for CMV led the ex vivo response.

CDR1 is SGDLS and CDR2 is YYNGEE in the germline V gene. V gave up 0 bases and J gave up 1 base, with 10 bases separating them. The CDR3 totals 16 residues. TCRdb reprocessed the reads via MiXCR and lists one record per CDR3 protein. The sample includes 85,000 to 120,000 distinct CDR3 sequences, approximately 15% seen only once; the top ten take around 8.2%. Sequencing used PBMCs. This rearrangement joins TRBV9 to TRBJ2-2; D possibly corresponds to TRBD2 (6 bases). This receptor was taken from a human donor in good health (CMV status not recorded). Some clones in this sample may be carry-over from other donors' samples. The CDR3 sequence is CASSVGGGKNTGELFF. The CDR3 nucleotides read TGTGCCAGCAGCGTAGGTGGGGGGAAGAACACCGGGGAGCTGTTTTTT.